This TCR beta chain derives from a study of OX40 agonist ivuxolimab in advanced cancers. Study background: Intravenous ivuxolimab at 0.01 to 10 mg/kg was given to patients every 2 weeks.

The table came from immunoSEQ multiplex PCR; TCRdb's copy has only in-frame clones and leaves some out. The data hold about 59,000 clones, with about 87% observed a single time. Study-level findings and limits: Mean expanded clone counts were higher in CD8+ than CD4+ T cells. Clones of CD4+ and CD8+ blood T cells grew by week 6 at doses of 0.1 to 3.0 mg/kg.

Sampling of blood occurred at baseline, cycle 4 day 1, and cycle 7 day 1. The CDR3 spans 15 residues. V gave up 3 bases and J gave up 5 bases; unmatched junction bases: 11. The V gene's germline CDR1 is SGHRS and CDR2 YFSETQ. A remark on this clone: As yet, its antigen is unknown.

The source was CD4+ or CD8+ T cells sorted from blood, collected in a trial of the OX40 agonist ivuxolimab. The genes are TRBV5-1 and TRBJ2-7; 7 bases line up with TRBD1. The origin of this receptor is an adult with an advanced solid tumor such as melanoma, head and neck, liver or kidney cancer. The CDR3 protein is CASSSNPGTVNEQYF. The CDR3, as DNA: TGCGCCAGCAGCTCTAATCCGGGGACAGTCAACGAGCAGTACTTC.